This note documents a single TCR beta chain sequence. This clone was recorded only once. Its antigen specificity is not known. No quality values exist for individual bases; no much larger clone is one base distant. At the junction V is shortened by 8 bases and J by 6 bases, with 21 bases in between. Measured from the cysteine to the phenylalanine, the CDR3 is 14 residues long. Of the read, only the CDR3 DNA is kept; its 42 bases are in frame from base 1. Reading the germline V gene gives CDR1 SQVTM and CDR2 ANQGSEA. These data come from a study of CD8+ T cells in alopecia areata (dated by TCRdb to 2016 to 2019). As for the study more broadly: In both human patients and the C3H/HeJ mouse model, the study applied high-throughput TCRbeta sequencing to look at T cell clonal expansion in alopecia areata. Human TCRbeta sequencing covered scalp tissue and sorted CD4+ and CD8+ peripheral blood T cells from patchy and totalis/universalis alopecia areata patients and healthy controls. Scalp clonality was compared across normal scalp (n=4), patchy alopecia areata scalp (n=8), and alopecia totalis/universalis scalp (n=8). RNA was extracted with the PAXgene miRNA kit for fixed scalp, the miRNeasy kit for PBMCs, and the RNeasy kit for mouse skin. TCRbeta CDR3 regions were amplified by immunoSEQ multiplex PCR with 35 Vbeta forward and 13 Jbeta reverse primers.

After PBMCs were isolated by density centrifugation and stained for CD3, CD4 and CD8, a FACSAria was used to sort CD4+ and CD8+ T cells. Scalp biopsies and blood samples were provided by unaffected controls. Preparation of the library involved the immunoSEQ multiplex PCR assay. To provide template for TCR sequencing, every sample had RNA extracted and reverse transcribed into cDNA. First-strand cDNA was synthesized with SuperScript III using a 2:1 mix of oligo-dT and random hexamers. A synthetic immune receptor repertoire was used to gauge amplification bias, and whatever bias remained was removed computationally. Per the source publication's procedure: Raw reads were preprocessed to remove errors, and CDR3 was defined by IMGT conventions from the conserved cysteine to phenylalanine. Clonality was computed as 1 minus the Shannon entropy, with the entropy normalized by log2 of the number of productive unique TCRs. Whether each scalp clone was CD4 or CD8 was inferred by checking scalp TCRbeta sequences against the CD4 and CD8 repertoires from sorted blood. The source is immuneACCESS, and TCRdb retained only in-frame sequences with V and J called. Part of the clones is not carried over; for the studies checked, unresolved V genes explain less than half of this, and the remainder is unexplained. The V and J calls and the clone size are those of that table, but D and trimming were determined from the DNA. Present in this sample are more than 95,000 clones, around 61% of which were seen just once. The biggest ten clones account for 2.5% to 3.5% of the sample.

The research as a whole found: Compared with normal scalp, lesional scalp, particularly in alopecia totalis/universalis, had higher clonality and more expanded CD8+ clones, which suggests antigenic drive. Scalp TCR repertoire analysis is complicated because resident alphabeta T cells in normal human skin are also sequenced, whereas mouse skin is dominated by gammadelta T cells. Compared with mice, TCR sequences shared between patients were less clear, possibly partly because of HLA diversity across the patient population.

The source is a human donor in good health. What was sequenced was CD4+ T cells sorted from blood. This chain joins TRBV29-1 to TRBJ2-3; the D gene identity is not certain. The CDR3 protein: CSITRGPKPDTQYF. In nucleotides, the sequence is TGCAGCATCACGAGAGGACCAAAACCGGATACGCAGTATTTT.